This record covers a single T cell receptor (beta chain). As yet, its antigen is unknown. The data were taken from a study of CD8+ T cells in alopecia areata. For the study at large: Administration of oral tofacitinib to treated patients was at 5 to 10 mg twice daily. Treated patients' severity was scored by percentage of affected scalp area.

J lost 3 bases, V lost 6 bases, and 10 bases had no gene match. Germline-derived CDR1 and CDR2 are GTSNPN and SVGIG (reference sequence). CDR3 size: 14 residues. RNA extraction and reverse transcription yielded cDNA as sequencing template. Clones were read by immunoSEQ multiplex PCR, and TCRdb kept only the in-frame ones, dropping some. The sample has some 240,000 clones; about three fifths are singletons. Treatment indicated: oral pan-JAK inhibitor, 5-10 mg twice daily. Whole-study results and caveats: Lesional scalp, especially alopecia totalis/universalis, showed higher clonality than normal scalp. Among the cells sequenced in scalp samples are also the resident alphabeta T cells of normal skin.

Sequencing was performed on CD4+ T cells sorted from blood, taken at week 4, from a patient treated with tofacitinib. This TCR derives from a human donor with alopecia areata. The chain recombines TRBV30 with TRBJ2-7, with 8 positions matching TRBD1. CDR3 nucleotides: TGTGCCTGTCGAGAAACAGGGGGAAGCTACGAGCAGTACTTC. This translates into CACRETGGSYEQYF. Full variable domain (remainder filled in from reference TRBV30 and TRBJ2-7): SQTIHQWPATLVQPVGSPLSLECTVEGTSNPNLYWYRQAAGRGLQLLFYSVGIGQISSEVPQNLSASRPQDRQFILSSKKLLLSDSGFYLCACRETGGSYEQYFGPGTRLTVT.